One sample yielded the 26 T cell receptor beta chains listed below, sequenced in a study of T cell repertoires in cytomegalovirus infection. Each CDR3 protein is one row after TCRdb ran MiXCR on the reads. The repertoire holds roughly 500,000 distinct CDR3 sequences, about 15% seen once, with 20% to 30% in the top ten. The sequenced sample was CD8+ T cells from PBMCs. The receptors come from a human donor in good health (CMV status not recorded). Some clones in this sample may be carry-over from other donors' samples.

V and J are TRBV7-9 and TRBJ2-7, with 8 nucleotides matching TRBD2. Trimming cost V 1 base and J 2 bases; bases outside gene matches: 13. CDR3 length equals 18 residues. Germline lookup yields CDR1 SEHNR and CDR2 FQNEAQ (reference sequence). The CDR3 DNA is TGTGCCAGCAGCTTAGGGAACCTAGCGGGTGGGAGAACCTACGAGCAGTACTTC. This encodes CASSLGNLAGGRTYEQYF.

The V call is TRBV11-2, the J call TRBJ2-5; 14 nucleotides agree with TRBD2. CDR3 length: 16 residues. The germline V gene encodes CDR1 SGHAT and CDR2 FQNNGV. V lost 1 base to trimming and J lost 4 bases; unmatched junction nucleotides: 2. The CDR3 sequence is CASSLVGTSGRETQYF. DNA for the CDR3: TGTGCCAGCAGCTTAGTTGGGACTAGCGGGAGAGAGACCCAGTACTTC.

This sequence joins TRBV6-6 and TRBJ1-1; tentatively, D is TRBD1 (5 bases). V was clipped by 8 bases and J by 3 bases, with 16 bases between them. CDR1 MNHNY and CDR2 SVGAGI come from the germline V gene (reference sequence). The length of the CDR3 is 14 residues. The CDR3 DNA is TGTGCCAGCGGAGGACGGGGCCGAGACACTGAAGCTTTCTTT. Protein: CASGGRGRDTEAFF.

This clonotype has only a few counts. The V and J genes are TRBV7-9 and TRBJ1-2; 7 bases agree with TRBD1. Germline lookup yields CDR1 SEHNR and CDR2 FQNEAQ (reference sequence). This CDR3 comprises 14 residues. The V gene end was trimmed by 4 bases and the J gene end by 2 bases; junction bases not matched to a gene: 4. The CDR3 DNA sequence: TGTGCCAGCAGCTCGCGGGGACAGAACTATGGCTACACCTTC. Its translation is CASSSRGQNYGYTF.

J is TRBJ2-2 and V is TRBV20-1; 8 bases are shared with TRBD2. There are 16 residues in the CDR3. The trim removed 2 bases at V and 1 base at J, leaving 6 bases unmatched. Germline CDR1 DFQATT, CDR2 SNEGSKA (reference sequence). In DNA, the CDR3 is TGCAGTGCTAGACCCTCTAGCGGGCGGAACACCGGGGAGCTGTTTTTT. Amino acid sequence: CSARPSSGRNTGELFF.

Turning to this clonotype: A read error is possible here, since a much larger clone lies one base away. The genes are TRBV7-9 and TRBJ2-7, with D perhaps TRBD2 (6 bases). The CDR3 spans 13 residues. The V end was cut by 6 bases, the J end by 3 bases, with 12 bases between. Germline values: CDR1 SEHNR, CDR2 FQNEAQ (reference sequence). CDR3 sequence (DNA): TGTGCCAGCAGTCCCGGGAGATACTACGAGCAGTACTTC. Its translation: CASSPGRYYEQYF.

This chain connects TRBV15 to TRBJ1-5; D remains ambiguous. The CDR3 is 13 amino acids. Germline CDR1 is LNHNV and CDR2 is YYDKDF (reference sequence). V was shortened by 0 bases and J by 3 bases, with 3 bases between the two germline ends. The CDR3 nucleotides are TGTGCCACCAGCAGAGAGGCCAATCAGCCCCAGCATTTT. Residues: CATSREANQPQHF.

This clonotype was seen more than once but under ten times. This sequence joins TRBV2 and TRBJ2-1; perhaps TRBD1 as D (6 bases). The CDR3 extends over 12 amino acids. Germline CDR1 SNHLY, CDR2 FYNNEI. The chain's CDR3 is CASKGAYNEQFF. CDR3 DNA sequence: TGTGCTTCGAAGGGGGCCTACAATGAGCAGTTCTTC.

At least ten counts were recorded for this clonotype. The chain carries TRBV11-2 and TRBJ1-1; 7 positions agree with TRBD1. V shed 1 base and J 0 bases; nucleotides not matched to a gene: 8. The germline V gene encodes CDR1 SGHAT and CDR2 FQNNGV. The CDR3 sequence is 17 residues long. CDR3 amino acids: CASSLAPGTEMNTEAFF. DNA of the CDR3: TGTGCCAGCAGCTTAGCCCCCGGGACAGAAATGAACACTGAAGCTTTCTTT.

This clonotype was counted ten times or more. This chain links TRBV7-9 with TRBJ1-1; 10 bases line up with TRBD1. Germline CDR1 SEHNR, CDR2 FQNEAQ (reference sequence). J lost 6 bases, V lost 9 bases, and 16 bases had no gene match. This CDR3 is 16 amino acids long. The CDR3 here is CASPSATGGANAEAFF. The CDR3 DNA reads as TGTGCCAGTCCAAGCGCGACAGGGGGCGCGAATGCTGAAGCTTTCTTT.

This clonotype was seen a few times. The chain couples TRBV6-1 to TRBJ2-6, with D maybe TRBD2 (6 bases). Looked up from germline, CDR1 is MNHNS and CDR2 is SASEGT. The CDR3 consists of 17 residues. Trimming removed 3 bases from V and 0 bases from J, with 12 bases in between. CDR3 in amino acids: CASSETGLSSGANVLTF. As DNA, the CDR3 is TGTGCCAGCAGTGAGACGGGACTTAGCTCTGGGGCCAACGTCCTGACTTTC.

This clonotype was counted at least ten times. The CDR3 loop is CASSLSGSEAFF. In nucleotides, the CDR3 is TGTGCCAGCAGCTTATCGGGGAGTGAAGCTTTCTTT. The chain uses TRBV7-8 and TRBJ1-1; D gene unclear. V lost 2 bases and J lost 7, with 8 bases in between. CDR1 is SGHVS and CDR2 is FQNEAQ in the germline V gene. This CDR3 has 12 residues.

The chain joins TRBV4-1 to TRBJ1-5; the D gene is possibly TRBD1 (6 bases). The CDR3 runs to 16 residues. The germline gives CDR1 MGHRA, CDR2 YSYEKL. The germline V and J ends were trimmed by 4 bases and 4 bases, with 17 bases remaining between them. CDR3 residues: CASSLALGGRNQPQHF. The CDR3 DNA follows: TGCGCCAGCAGCCTCGCCCTGGGGGGCAGGAATCAGCCCCAGCATTTT.

This clonotype was seen only a few times. CDR3 in DNA: TGCGCCAGCAGCCTGACTAGCGGGTCCACCTCCTACAATGAGCAGTTCTTC. Translation gives CASSLTSGSTSYNEQFF. The rearrangement uses TRBV5-1 and TRBJ2-1, with 10 bases aligning to TRBD2. Unmatched junction bases numbered 7, after V lost 4 bases and J lost 0 bases. This CDR3 has 17 residues. Germline assignment: CDR1 SGHRS and CDR2 YFSETQ.

The V gene is TRBV18, the J gene TRBJ1-6, with D perhaps TRBD1 (6 bases). This CDR3 contains 15 residues. Germline loops: CDR1 KGHSH, CDR2 LQKENI. The V gene lost 1 base and the J gene lost 5 bases, with 9 bases spanning the gap. In DNA, the CDR3 is TGTGCCAGCTCACCACGCCAGGGGAATAATTCACCCCTCCACTTT. Encoded protein: CASSPRQGNNSPLHF.

On this clonotype itself: The CDR3 carries no conserved terminal phenylalanine or tryptophan, so it likely arises from a read error. The rearrangement uses TRBV5-1 and TRBJ2-1, with D perhaps matching TRBD1 or TRBD2 (5 bases each). CDR3 length: 16 residues. Germline V gene lookup returns CDR1 SGHRS and CDR2 YFSETQ. Trimming removed 5 bases from V and 1 base from J, with 16 bases in between. CDR3 loop: CASRARDGPSYNEQFL. The DNA for the CDR3 is TGCGCCAGCAGAGCTCGGGACGGGCCATCCTACAATGAGCAGTTCTTA.

This clonotype appeared many times. This chain joins TRBV4-1 and TRBJ2-1, with 14 bases fitting TRBD2. Germline V gives CDR1 MGHRA, CDR2 YSYEKL. This CDR3 has 16 amino acids. With 5 bases clipped from V and 7 bases from J, the junction kept 7 bases outside the gene matches. The CDR3 coding sequence is TGCGCCAGCAGCTATACCGGGACTAGCGGGAGAAATGAGCAGTTCTTC. Its translation: CASSYTGTSGRNEQFF.

The gene calls are TRBV25-1 and TRBJ1-1; TRBD1 might be the D (5 bases). V was clipped by 3 bases and J by 3 bases, with 14 bases between them. The CDR3 contains 15 residues. Germline V gene sequence: CDR1 MGHDK, CDR2 SYGVNS. The CDR3 reads CASSDRAGRDTEAFF. The CDR3 DNA follows: TGTGCCAGCAGTGATCGGGCAGGGAGGGACACTGAAGCTTTCTTT. The full variable domain, completed using reference TRBV25-1 and TRBJ1-1, is EADIYQTPRYLVIGTGKKITLECSQTMGHDKMYWYQQDPGMELHLIHYSYGVNSTEKGDLSSESTVSRIRTEHFPLTLESARPSHTSQYLCASSDRAGRDTEAFFGQGTRLTVV.

This clonotype was recorded many times. The J gene is TRBJ2-1, the V gene TRBV2; TRBD2 is a possible D gene (5 bases). This CDR3 spans 12 amino acids. The V end lost 7 bases, the J end lost 5 bases, and 9 bases lay between the germline ends. Germline loops: CDR1 SNHLY, CDR2 FYNNEI. In DNA, the CDR3 is TGTGCCAGCAAGCGGAAAAACAATGAGCAGTTCTTC. Translating gives CASKRKNNEQFF.

This clonotype has a count of ten or more. V gene TRBV28 combines with J gene TRBJ2-6; D uncertain. CDR3 length: 12 amino acids. Per germline, CDR1 MDHEN and CDR2 SYDVKM. V was cut by 3 bases and J by 10 bases, with 7 bases left in between. The DNA of the CDR3 is TGTGCCAGCAGTTTCGGGCAGAACGTCCTGACTTTC. Protein product: CASSFGQNVLTF.

This clonotype was recorded many times. The chain recombines TRBV7-6 with TRBJ2-2; 8 bases are shared with TRBD2. V gave up 1 base and J gave up 0 bases; unmatched junction bases: 7. Germline V CDR1 and CDR2: SGHVS, FNYEAQ. This CDR3 has 18 amino acids. Written as DNA, the CDR3 is TGTGCCAGCAGCTTAGGGCGAGCGGGGGACACGAACACCGGGGAGCTGTTTTTT. Translating it yields CASSLGRAGDTNTGELFF.

This clonotype was observed a few times. The chain links TRBV9 to TRBJ2-2, with no clear D. V was cut by 0 bases and J by 5 bases, with 2 bases left in between. CDR1 and CDR2 (germline): SGDLS, YYNGEE. The CDR3 is 12 amino acids. The CDR3 here is CASSVDTGELFF. In nucleotides, the CDR3 is TGTGCCAGCAGCGTAGATACCGGGGAGCTGTTTTTT.

This clonotype has ten or more counts. The chain joins TRBV28 to TRBJ2-3, with a tentative D call TRBD2 (5 bases). Per germline, CDR1 MDHEN and CDR2 SYDVKM. Deletions cut 6 bases from V and 2 bases from J, with 15 bases between. The CDR3 has 15 amino acids. The CDR3 here is CASSLDLPLTDTQYF. The CDR3 bases are TGTGCCAGCAGCCTGGACTTACCCCTCACAGATACGCAGTATTTT.

This clonotype was seen a few times. The chain uses TRBV6-2 or TRBV6-3 and TRBJ2-2, with D hard to call. Trimming pared 5 bases from V and 9 bases from J, leaving 7 bases between. This CDR3 has 11 residues. The germline CDR1 and CDR2 sequences are MNHEY and SVGEGT. CDR3 in amino acids: CASSLARELFF. The CDR3 nucleotides read TGTGCCAGCAGTCTCGCGAGGGAGCTGTTTTTT.

This clonotype was counted a few times. The chain has TRBV20-1 and TRBJ1-1; D not certain. Trimming cost V 3 bases and J 1 base, with 6 bases left between them. This CDR3 has 12 amino acids. Per the germline V gene, CDR1 is DFQATT and CDR2 is SNEGSKA (reference sequence). The CDR3 DNA is TGCAGTGCTAGGGCCCAGAACACTGAAGCTTTCTTT. It yields the protein CSARAQNTEAFF.

This clonotype has ten or more counts. The chain employs TRBV7-6 and TRBJ2-1; TRBD2 matches 10 bases. Germline CDR1 and CDR2: SGHVS and FNYEAQ. The CDR3 sequence is 17 residues long. V lost 1 base, J lost 2 bases, and 5 bases stayed unmatched. The CDR3 sequence is CASSLVLAGAPYNEQFF. The CDR3 DNA is TGTGCCAGCAGCTTAGTGCTAGCGGGGGCCCCCTACAATGAGCAGTTCTTC.